The clone carrying this TCR beta chain was seen only a few times. The data were obtained in a study of response to subunit inactivated influenza vaccine. TCRdb called the RT-PCR reads again in MiXCR, with one record for every CDR3 protein. The table lists 150,000 to 200,000 distinct CDR3 sequences, 12% of them singletons. Germline-derived CDR1 and CDR2 are LNHNV and YYDKDF (reference sequence). After removal of 1 base from V and 2 bases from J, the junction contained 6 bases not matched to a gene. CDR3 length equals 16 residues. The sample was also linked to a second study, of T cells expressing NK-cell markers. This second report adds: 5'RACE template switching with UMIs generated TCR beta cDNA. HCMV seropositivity characterized seven of the eight sequenced donors, and seronegativity one. Among CD8+ T cells from roughly six donors, dominant NKG2C+ clonotypes accounted for about 1.0-7.0%. These clonotypes additionally ranked first within the CD3+CD56-NKG2C+ fraction of four donors.

The chain joins TRBV15 to TRBJ2-3; 7 bases are shared with TRBD1. Specimen: CD8+ T cells sorted from PBMCs, collected 11 to 12 days after vaccination. The source of this sequence is a middle-aged man who received an inactivated influenza vaccine. The CDR3 bases are TGTGCCACCAGCAGAGGTGGACAGGCGTCCACAGATACGCAGTATTTT. Translation: CATSRGGQASTDTQYF.